These 21 T cell receptor beta chains originate from one sample sequenced in a study of blood T cell repertoires in COVID-19. Produced via immunoSEQ multiplex PCR; TCRdb's table is partial and in-frame only. The repertoire has about 320,000 clones, about 82% of them found once; the top ten carry approximately 7.5%. Material for sequencing was peripheral blood. These receptors were collected from a human donor in a cohort sampled during active COVID-19.

CDR3 sequence reads: CASSPLTGGSLLAFF. CDR3 bases: TGTGCCAGCTCACCCTTGACAGGAGGCTCTTTATTGGCTTTCTTT. The gene calls are TRBV18 and TRBJ1-1, with D possibly TRBD1 on 6 matching bases. Per the germline V gene, CDR1 is KGHSH and CDR2 is LQKENI. V was pared by 3 bases and J by 11 bases, with 22 bases between. There are 15 residues in the CDR3.

The chain uses TRBV2 and TRBJ1-1; a possible D gene is TRBD1 (5 bases). Germline loops: CDR1 SNHLY, CDR2 FYNNEI. There are 14 residues in the CDR3. V was clipped by 3 bases and J by 0 bases, with 8 bases between them. The CDR3 sequence: CASSDGGLNTEAFF. The CDR3 bases are TGTGCCAGCAGTGACGGGGGACTGAACACTGAAGCTTTCTTT.

The rearrangement joins TRBV4-2 to TRBJ2-1; D is perhaps TRBD2 (7 bases). The V end lost 0 bases, the J end lost 1 base, and 10 bases lay between the germline ends. Germline CDR1 reads LGHNA; CDR2 reads YNFKEQ. The CDR3 has 16 amino acids. The CDR3 here is CASSQDRGGSYNEQFF. In DNA, the CDR3 is TGTGCCAGCAGCCAAGATAGGGGGGGGTCCTACAATGAGCAGTTCTTC.

This clone was detected only a few times. The chain carries TRBV2 and TRBJ2-1, with 15 bases that match TRBD2. V shed 6 bases, J shed 3 bases, and the junction held 12 bases outside the gene matches. CDR1 and CDR2 from the germline V gene are SNHLY and FYNNEI. This CDR3 has 19 amino acids. In DNA form, the CDR3 reads TGTGCCAGCAGCCCTGGGACTAGCGGGGGGCCGAGCAACTACAATGAGCAGTTCTTC. It yields the protein CASSPGTSGGPSNYNEQFF.

The V and J genes are TRBV27 and TRBJ2-3, with 8 bases aligning to TRBD1. The CDR3 contains 18 residues. Germline CDR1 MNHEY, CDR2 SMNVEV (reference sequence). V dropped 2 bases and J dropped 10; count of bases not matched to a gene: 20. This chain's CDR3 is CASSLTLPGQGRVLPQYF. Here the CDR3 DNA reads TGTGCCAGCAGTTTAACCCTCCCTGGACAGGGTAGGGTGCTTCCGCAGTATTTT.

This chain uses TRBV24-1 with TRBJ1-5; 8 bases fit TRBD1. This CDR3 has 13 amino acids. V shed 9 bases and J 3 bases; nucleotides not matched to a gene: 3. Germline lookup yields CDR1 KGHDR and CDR2 SFDVKD. CDR3 region: CATSDRDNQPQHF. The CDR3 region has the DNA TGTGCCACCTCGGACAGGGACAATCAGCCCCAGCATTTT.

This chain links TRBV6-1 with TRBJ2-4, with D perhaps matching TRBD2 (6 bases). V lost 3 bases, J lost 2 bases, and 8 bases lay in between. There are 14 residues in the CDR3. Germline CDR1 MNHNS, CDR2 SASEGT. The CDR3 DNA sequence: TGTGCCAGCAGTGACCGGGGGACCAAAAACATTCAGTACTTC. Amino acid sequence: CASSDRGTKNIQYF.

The rearrangement links TRBV5-6 to TRBJ2-5; maybe TRBD1 (6 bases). Germline loops: CDR1 SGHDT, CDR2 YYEEEE. This CDR3 is built from 12 residues. Trimming shortened V by 3 bases and J by 3 bases, and 6 bases separated the two germline ends. The CDR3 is CASSSGEETQYF. In DNA, the CDR3 is TGTGCCAGCAGCTCAGGGGAAGAGACCCAGTACTTC.

The rearrangement uses TRBV2 and TRBJ1-3; a possible D gene is TRBD1 (6 bases). The CDR3 spans 14 residues. Trimming cost V 6 bases and J 1 base, with 10 bases left between them. Germline V gene sequence: CDR1 SNHLY, CDR2 FYNNEI. The CDR3 region has the DNA TGTGCCAGCAGGAACGGACAGTCTGGAAACACCATATATTTT. Encoded protein: CASRNGQSGNTIYF.

The rearrangement joins TRBV30 to TRBJ1-2; 7 bases agree with TRBD1. Germline V gene sequence: CDR1 GTSNPN, CDR2 SVGIG (reference sequence). After removal of 0 bases from V and 3 bases from J, the junction contained 10 bases not matched to a gene. This CDR3 has 16 residues. The CDR3 DNA follows: TGTGCCTGGAGTGTACGCCTAGGAGGGGGCGACTATGGCTACACCTTC. This encodes CAWSVRLGGGDYGYTF.

This clone was recorded once. This rearrangement joins TRBV4-1 to TRBJ2-7; 10 nucleotides line up with TRBD2. CDR1 MGHRA and CDR2 YSYEKL come from the germline V gene. V lost 1 base and J lost 5; bases outside the gene matches: 17. The CDR3 loop spans 19 amino acids. Here the CDR3 DNA reads TGCGCCAGCAGCCAAGTGGGACTAGCGAATAGCCAGCAAGTGGACGAGCAGTACTTC. The encoded protein is CASSQVGLANSQQVDEQYF.

For the CDR3, the DNA is TGTGCCAGCAATCCGGGGGGCCCGGGTGCTAGCACAGATACGCAGTATTTT. Encoded protein: CASNPGGPGASTDTQYF. This chain connects TRBV14 to TRBJ2-3; perhaps TRBD2 as D (7 bases). CDR3 length: 17 amino acids. V was clipped by 7 bases and J by 0 bases, with 20 bases between them. The germline V gene encodes CDR1 SGHDN and CDR2 FVKESK. The full variable domain, its missing parts supplied by reference TRBV14 and TRBJ2-3, is EAGVTQFPSHSVIEKGQTVTLRCDPISGHDNLYWYRRVMGKEIKFLLHFVKESKQDESGMPNNRFLAERTGGTYSTLKVQPAELEDSGVYFCASNPGGPGASTDTQYFGPGTRLTVL.

The V gene is TRBV19, the J gene TRBJ1-5; D gene uncertain. This CDR3 has 16 amino acids. V was shortened by 3 bases and J by 0 bases, with 12 bases between the two germline ends. Germline-derived CDR1 and CDR2 are LNHDA and SQIVND (reference sequence). The chain's CDR3 is CASSMQQIYSNQPQHF. CDR3 nucleotide sequence: TGTGCCAGTAGTATGCAACAGATTTATAGCAATCAGCCCCAGCATTTT.

The chain is built from TRBV6-1 and TRBJ2-2; D is possibly TRBD2 (7 bases). This CDR3 has 15 amino acids. V was pared by 2 bases and J by 7 bases, with 14 bases between. Germline CDR1 and CDR2: MNHNS and SASEGT. The CDR3 sequence: CASSERGAHNGELFF. The CDR3 DNA sequence: TGTGCCAGCAGTGAACGGGGGGCCCATAACGGGGAGCTGTTTTTT.

The chain combines TRBV5-1 with TRBJ1-1; 7 bases fit TRBD1. The CDR3 sequence is 16 residues long. Trimming at V came to 0 bases and at J to 4 bases, leaving 9 bases not matched to a gene. Germline CDR1 SGHRS, CDR2 YFSETQ. The CDR3 DNA follows: TGCGCCAGCAGCTTGGCCTCGGGGACAGATACCACTGAAGCTTTCTTT. Its translation: CASSLASGTDTTEAFF.

This clone was counted a single time. The V gene is TRBV12-3 or TRBV12-4, the J gene TRBJ1-1; no clear D gene. The CDR3 totals 10 residues. The V end lost 6 bases, the J end lost 8 bases, and 7 bases lay between the germline ends. For the CDR3, the DNA is TGTGCCAGCAGCCGAGAGGAAGCTTTCTTT. As protein: CASSREEAFF.

J is TRBJ2-7 and V is TRBV5-1; weak D call: TRBD1 (6 bases). V lost 0 bases to trimming and J lost 6 bases, with 10 bases between them. Germline V gives CDR1 SGHRS, CDR2 YFSETQ. The CDR3 length is 13 residues. In DNA form, the CDR3 reads TGCGCCAGCAGCTTGGGACAGGATGGCGAGCAGTACTTC. Amino acids: CASSLGQDGEQYF.

This clone has a single count. The chain carries TRBV7-9 and TRBJ2-4; tentatively, D is TRBD1 (5 bases). Germline V gives CDR1 SEHNR, CDR2 FQNEAQ (reference sequence). CDR3 length: 14 residues. Trimming removed 1 base at V and 4 bases at J, with 8 bases between. CDR3 in amino acids: CASSLVRQKNIQYF. CDR3 DNA: TGTGCCAGCAGCTTAGTGCGACAGAAAAACATTCAGTACTTC. The full variable domain, its missing parts supplied by reference TRBV7-9 and TRBJ2-4, is DTGVSQNPRHKITKRGQNVTFRCDPISEHNRLYWYRQTLGQGPEFLTYFQNEAQLEKSRLLSDRFSAERPKGSFSTLEIQRTEQGDSAMYLCASSLVRQKNIQYFGAGTRLSVL.

The chain couples TRBV3-1 (or the pseudogene TRBV3-2) to TRBJ1-2; D gene unclear. Germline V gives CDR1 LGHDT, CDR2 YNNKEL (reference sequence). Trimming removed 3 bases from V and 0 bases from J, with 8 bases in between. CDR3 size: 14 residues. The CDR3 DNA is TGTGCCAGCAGCCAGGTAGGAGCTAACTATGGCTACACCTTC. It encodes CASSQVGANYGYTF.

This chain uses TRBV6-6 with TRBJ1-5, with a tentative D call TRBD1 (6 bases). CDR3 size: 16 residues. V was pared by 4 bases and J by 3 bases, with 16 bases between. Per germline, CDR1 MNHNY and CDR2 SVGAGI (reference sequence). The CDR3 is CASSSRAGAINQPQHF. The CDR3, as DNA: TGTGCCAGCAGTTCGAGGGCAGGGGCGATCAATCAGCCCCAGCATTTT.

V is TRBV20-1 and J is TRBJ1-2; D remains unclear. Germline V gives CDR1 DFQATT, CDR2 SNEGSKA (reference sequence). V gave up 3 bases and J gave up 3 bases, with 14 bases separating them. The length of the CDR3 is 14 residues. DNA for the CDR3: TGCAGTGCTAGTCCTTTGGAGGGTGACTATGGCTACACCTTC. Translation: CSASPLEGDYGYTF.